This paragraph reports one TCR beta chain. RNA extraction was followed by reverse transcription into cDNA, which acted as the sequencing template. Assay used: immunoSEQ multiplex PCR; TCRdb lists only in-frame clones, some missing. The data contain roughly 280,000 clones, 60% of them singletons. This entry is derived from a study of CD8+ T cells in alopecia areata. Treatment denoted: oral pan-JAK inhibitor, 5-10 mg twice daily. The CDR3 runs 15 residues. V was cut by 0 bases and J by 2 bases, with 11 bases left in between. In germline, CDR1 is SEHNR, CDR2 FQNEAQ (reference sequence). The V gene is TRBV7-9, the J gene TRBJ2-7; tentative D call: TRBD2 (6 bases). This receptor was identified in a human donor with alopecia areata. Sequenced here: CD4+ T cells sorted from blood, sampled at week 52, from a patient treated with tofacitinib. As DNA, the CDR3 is TGTGCCAGCAGCTTAGCGGAGGGTCCAGCCTACGAGCAGTACTTC. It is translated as CASSLAEGPAYEQYF.